What follows describes a single TCR beta chain. The sample comes from a study of control samples from healthy donors and cancer patients. V lost 0 bases to trimming and J lost 9 bases, with 24 bases between them. Per germline, CDR1 SGHTA and CDR2 FQGNSA. There are 17 residues in the CDR3. Clones were sequenced by immunoSEQ multiplex PCR, and TCRdb holds only the in-frame ones, with some missing. The sample consists of around 94,000 clones, about 88% of them appearing once. The rearrangement uses TRBV7-2 and TRBJ2-7; D not resolved. The clonotype was recovered from a woman in her fifties or sixties in good health. The sequenced sample was blood. DNA for the CDR3: TGTGCCAGCAGCTTAGCTTCTGGGATGCGAAACCAACCCGGGCAGTACTTC. It codes for CASSLASGMRNQPGQYF.